The rows below give T cell receptor beta chains drawn from one sample of a study of T-cell memory formation after mild COVID-19. TCRdb ran MiXCR on the 5' RACE reads and lists one entry per CDR3 protein. The sample holds hundreds of thousands of distinct CDR3 sequences, about 16% seen once. Sequences were obtained from PBMCs or a T cell subset sorted from them (not recorded which). The receptors were sampled from a man aged 18 to 35 who had mild COVID-19 (a few samples of this study predate the infection). Cell type and time point are not known. CDR3s include the opening cysteine and the closing phenylalanine or tryptophan. The D gene is left open where the match is weak. Size is stated for part of the rows, as once, few or many counts, or as a class when the clone is expanded.

d_call	clone_size	v_call	j_call	cdr3_aa	cdr3_nt
TRBD2	few	TRBV5-1	TRBJ2-5	CASSLAGGAGAYQETQYF	TGCGCCAGCAGCTTGGCCGGGGGGGCCGGGGCCTACCAAGAGACCCAGTACTTC
NA	few	TRBV12-3/TRBV12-4	TRBJ2-1	CASSFFRGLHNEQFF	TGTGCCAGCAGTTTCTTCAGGGGCCTACACAATGAGCAGTTCTTC
NA	few	TRBV18	TRBJ2-7	CASSPSGPGEQYF	TGTGCCAGCTCACCCAGCGGGCCTGGCGAGCAGTACTTC
NA	NA	TRBV24-1	TRBJ1-2	CATSDAGTRIGYTF	TGTGCCACCAGTGATGCCGGGACAAGAATTGGCTACACCTTC
TRBD2	many	TRBV3-1	TRBJ2-2	CASSPGLAGVSNTGELFF	TGTGCCAGCAGCCCCGGACTAGCGGGGGTCTCGAACACCGGGGAGCTGTTTTTT
NA	NA	TRBV7-2	TRBJ2-1	CASSLAASSSYNEQFF	TGTGCCAGCAGCTTAGCGGCCAGTAGCTCCTACAATGAGCAGTTCTTC
NA	few	TRBV5-1	TRBJ1-2	CASSLRGSYGYTF	TGCGCCAGCAGCCTACGGGGAAGTTATGGCTACACCTTC
NA	few	TRBV11-2	TRBJ2-3	CASSFGGTAGTDTQYF	TGTGCCAGCAGCTTTGGTGGGACTGCCGGCACAGATACGCAGTATTTT
TRBD2	few	TRBV7-2	TRBJ2-3	CASAGTSGGGDTQYF	TGTGCCAGCGCCGGGACTAGCGGGGGGGGAGATACGCAGTATTTT
NA	NA	TRBV12-3/TRBV12-4	TRBJ2-3	CASSLGLGTDTQYF	TGTGCCAGCAGTTTGGGACTGGGCACAGATACGCAGTATTTT
TRBD2	NA	TRBV20-1	TRBJ2-1	CSAWRGGYNEQFF	TGCAGTGCATGGCGGGGGGGCTACAATGAGCAGTTCTTC